This is a list of T cell receptor beta chains from one sample in a study of blood T cell repertoires in COVID-19. The table came from immunoSEQ multiplex PCR; TCRdb's copy has only in-frame clones and leaves some out. There are hundreds of thousands of clones in the sample; about 80% occur only once, and 1.5% to 2% lies in the top ten. The sample was peripheral blood. The receptor source for this set is a woman older than 75 with acute or convalescent COVID-19. The conserved cysteine and the conserved F or W are not part of the CDR3 here.

TRBJ1-1,TRBV28,ASFTGGGGHTEAF
TRBJ2-7,TRBV6-5,ASSYAGTGKYEQY
TRBJ2-2,TRBV6-5,ASRQGSSTGELF
TRBJ2-1,TRBV20-1,SASSRDNEQF
TRBJ1-1,TRBV6-5,ASSRSTGASTEAF
TRBJ1-4,TRBV19,ASSHPVGQGNEKLF
TRBJ1-1,TRBV14,ASSQDWGRGAF
TRBJ2-1,TRBV5-1,ASSPPGYNEQF
TRBJ2-1,TRBV5-4,ASSLDVRGRDEQF
TRBJ2-5,TRBV5-1,ASSLGIAGVQETQY
TRBJ2-1,TRBV6-6,ASSRGAANEQF
TRBJ1-6,TRBV18,ASSPRTGRDSPLH
TRBJ1-3,TRBV5-6,ASSLRSSGNTIY
TRBJ1-4,TRBV6-5,ASSYSSGQGWEKLF
TRBJ2-1,TRBV30,AWSRGLAGSYNEQF
TRBJ2-7,TRBV11-2,ASSLGYRGTAEQY
TRBJ2-2,TRBV9,ASSLTPNSGAGELF
TRBJ2-3,TRBV7-9,ASSPEADTQY
TRBJ2-7,TRBV18,ASSPTSGRAYEQY
TRBJ1-2,TRBV5-1,ASSLAGQGAYGYT
TRBJ1-2,TRBV29-1,SVEVSTDSTLYGYT
TRBJ1-6,TRBV28,ASSLQNSPLH
TRBJ2-7,TRBV7-2,ASRERERSYEQY
TRBJ1-1,TRBV6-5,ASSLHDSMNTEAF
TRBJ2-1,TRBV24-1,ATSDPTGDDEQF
TRBJ2-7,TRBV7-2,ASSLGLAPGEQY
TRBJ2-7,TRBV2,ASREGYEQY
TRBJ2-1,TRBV12-5,ASGNTGLGYNEQF
TRBJ1-2,TRBV3-1/TRBV3-2,ASSQGGGGYT
TRBJ2-7,TRBV3-1/TRBV3-2,ASSPVAGVGYEQY
TRBJ1-1,TRBV20-1,SARDLGTTF
TRBJ2-6,TRBV27,ASSSTGFGANVLT
TRBJ2-5,TRBV10-3,ATRTDLLIETQY
TRBJ1-3,TRBV7-2,ASSLIGASGNTIY
TRBJ2-7,TRBV18,ASSLPGTGNEQY
TRBJ1-1,TRBV28,ASSQNRNTEAF
TRBJ2-7,TRBV29-1,SAGWGQAEY
TRBJ1-3,TRBV7-9,ASSLLTGSGNTIY
TRBJ2-5,TRBV7-3,ASSPAGGETQY
TRBJ2-1,TRBV7-2,ASRPVRDIYNEQF